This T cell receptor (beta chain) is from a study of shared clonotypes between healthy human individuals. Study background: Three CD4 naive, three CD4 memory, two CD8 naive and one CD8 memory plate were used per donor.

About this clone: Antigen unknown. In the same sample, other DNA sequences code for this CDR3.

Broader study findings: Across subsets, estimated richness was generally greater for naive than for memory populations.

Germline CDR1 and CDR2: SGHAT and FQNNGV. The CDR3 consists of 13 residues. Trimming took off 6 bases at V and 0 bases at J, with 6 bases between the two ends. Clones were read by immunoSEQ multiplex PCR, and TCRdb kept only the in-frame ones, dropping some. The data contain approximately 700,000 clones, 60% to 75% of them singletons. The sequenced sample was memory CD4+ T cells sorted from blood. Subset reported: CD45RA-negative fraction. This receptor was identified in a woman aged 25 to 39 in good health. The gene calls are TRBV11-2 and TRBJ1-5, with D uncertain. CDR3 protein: CASSLDSNQPQHF. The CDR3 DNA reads TGTGCCAGCAGTCTAGATAGCAATCAGCCCCAGCATTTT.